This passage covers 30 T cell receptor beta chains from one sample sequenced in a study of identical twins. Each CDR3 protein gets one entry after TCRdb re-called the 5' RACE reads with MiXCR. The data show some 500,000 distinct CDR3 sequences, approximately 9.6% seen once. The same specimen was also included in a second study, on yellow fever vaccine responses in identical twins.

The specimen was PBMCs. Source of these receptors: a young woman in good health.

This clonotype has a count of ten or more. The chain couples TRBV5-1 to TRBJ2-5; TRBD2 agrees at 8 bases. This CDR3 spans 15 amino acids. Trimming took 4 bases from V and 7 from J; bases not matched to a gene: 12. From germline, CDR1 is SGHRS and CDR2 YFSETQ. CDR3 DNA: TGCGCCAGCAGCACGAGCGGGGGATCACAGGGGACCCAGTACTTC. It yields the protein CASSTSGGSQGTQYF.

This clonotype showed up just a few times. The gene calls are TRBV5-6 and TRBJ2-7; D not certain. Trimming took 0 bases from V and 6 from J, leaving 10 bases between them. The length of the CDR3 is 13 residues. Germline loops: CDR1 SGHDT, CDR2 YYEEEE. The CDR3 region has the DNA TGTGCCAGCAGCTTGGAGGGCAGTGGCGAGCAGTACTTC. Its translation is CASSLEGSGEQYF.

CDR3 sequence (DNA): TGTGCCTGGAGTCTCGGACTAGCGGGGGAACCGCGGGATACGCAGTATTTT. This encodes CAWSLGLAGEPRDTQYF. The V and J genes are TRBV30 and TRBJ2-3; TRBD2 agrees at 13 bases. J lost 6 bases, V lost 2 bases, and 11 bases had no gene match. The CDR3 has 17 residues. The germline V gene encodes CDR1 GTSNPN and CDR2 SVGIG (reference sequence).

A remark on this clonotype: In this CDR3 the conserved last residue, phenylalanine or tryptophan, is missing, so a read error is likely. The J gene is TRBJ2-7, the V gene TRBV5-5; 9 positions agree with TRBD2. The CDR3 is made up of 14 amino acids. V lost 0 bases and J lost 3; bases outside the gene matches: 1. CDR1 SGHKS and CDR2 YYEKEE come from the germline V gene (reference sequence). CDR3 protein: CASSLGSGSYEQYL. The CDR3 DNA sequence: TGTGCCAGCAGCTTGGGTAGCGGGAGCTACGAGCAGTACCTC.

This clonotype has ten or more counts. This chain links TRBV29-1 with TRBJ2-7; 8 bases fit TRBD2. The CDR3 spans 14 residues. Looked up from germline, CDR1 is SQVTM and CDR2 is ANQGSEA. With 6 bases clipped from V and 0 bases from J, the junction kept 7 bases outside the gene matches. The CDR3 loop reads CSVVTGTSSYEQYF. The CDR3, as DNA: TGCAGCGTCGTAACCGGGACTAGCTCCTACGAGCAGTACTTC.

In its sample, this clonotype was seen a few times. The chain combines TRBV27 with TRBJ1-5; 8 bases agree with TRBD1. This CDR3 spans 15 amino acids. J was trimmed by 6 bases and V by 1 base; bases with no gene match: 5. In germline, CDR1 is MNHEY, CDR2 SMNVEV (reference sequence). CDR3 sequence (DNA): TGTGCCAGCAGTTTATGGGGCGACAGGGGTCAGCCCCAGCATTTT. This gives the protein CASSLWGDRGQPQHF.

The sample holds many counts of this clonotype. The rearrangement uses TRBV12-3 or TRBV12-4 and TRBJ2-3; 8 nucleotides agree with TRBD2. The CDR3 sequence is 14 residues long. After removal of 5 bases from V and 6 bases from J, the junction contained 7 bases not matched to a gene. The CDR3 DNA sequence: TGTGCCAGCAGTCCCGGGGGGGGGGTGGATACGCAGTATTTT. As protein: CASSPGGGVDTQYF.

This chain connects TRBV29-1 to TRBJ2-1, with no clear D. Germline lookup yields CDR1 SQVTM and CDR2 ANQGSEA. V gave up 6 bases and J gave up 8 bases, with 14 bases separating them. This CDR3 region has 12 residues. The CDR3 loop reads CSVTPPGDEQFF. For the CDR3, the DNA is TGCAGCGTCACCCCACCTGGCGATGAGCAGTTCTTC.

This clonotype was counted ten times or more. This chain joins TRBV12-3 or TRBV12-4 and TRBJ2-3; possibly TRBD2 for D (6 bases). The CDR3 consists of 13 residues. Trimming pared 7 bases from V and 9 bases from J, leaving 17 bases between. CDR3 region: CASTSSGPGTQYF. CDR3 DNA: TGTGCCAGCACCAGTAGCGGCCCCGGGACGCAGTATTTT.

V gene TRBV9 combines with J gene TRBJ2-2, with 9 bases matching TRBD1. Per germline, CDR1 SGDLS and CDR2 YYNGEE. The CDR3 has 16 amino acids. V shed 3 bases and J 6 bases; nucleotides not matched to a gene: 9. Here the CDR3 reads CASSAPGQGNSGELFF. In nucleotides, the CDR3 is TGTGCCAGCAGCGCCCCGGGACAGGGAAACTCCGGGGAGCTGTTTTTT.

This clonotype showed up just a few times. The rearrangement joins TRBV29-1 to TRBJ1-1; 9 nucleotides align to TRBD1. Germline trimming cut 4 bases from V and 10 bases from J; bases unmatched to any gene: 4. CDR1 SQVTM and CDR2 ANQGSEA come from the germline V gene. The CDR3 is 11 amino acids. CDR3 nucleotides: TGCAGCGTTGGAGGACAGGGGCGAGCTTTCTTT. Translation: CSVGGQGRAFF.

This chain connects TRBV7-2 to TRBJ2-7; 13 nucleotides line up with TRBD2. With V trimmed by 0 bases and J by 5 bases, 4 bases remained unmatched. The CDR3 covers 16 residues. Germline loops: CDR1 SGHTA, CDR2 FQGNSA. The CDR3 spells CASSLALGLAGDEQYF. In DNA form, the CDR3 reads TGTGCCAGCAGCTTAGCGCTCGGACTAGCGGGAGACGAGCAGTACTTC.

The genes are TRBV7-9 and TRBJ2-1; D gene unclear. Germline CDR1 is SEHNR and CDR2 is FQNEAQ (reference sequence). The ends were cut back, 5 bases at V and 6 bases at J, with 11 bases in the middle. CDR3 length: 13 residues. The CDR3 region has the DNA TGTGCCAGCAGCGCCCGGTCGAGCAATGAGCAGTTCTTC. It translates to CASSARSSNEQFF. The full variable domain, completed using reference TRBV7-9 and TRBJ2-1, is DTGVSQNPRHKITKRGQNVTFRCDPISEHNRLYWYRQTLGQGPEFLTYFQNEAQLEKSRLLSDRFSAERPKGSFSTLEIQRTEQGDSAMYLCASSARSSNEQFFGPGTRLTVL.

This clonotype was seen more than once but under ten times. The J gene is TRBJ2-3, the V gene TRBV10-3, with 9 bases fitting TRBD2. J was trimmed by 2 bases and V by 5 bases; bases with no gene match: 2. Germline values: CDR1 ENHRY, CDR2 SYGVKD. The CDR3 covers 14 residues. In DNA, the CDR3 is TGTGCCATCAGTTGGACTAGCGCCACAGATACGCAGTATTTT. This sequence encodes CAISWTSATDTQYF.

V usage is TRBV7-2 and J usage is TRBJ2-7; D not certain. This CDR3 has 14 amino acids. Germline V CDR1 and CDR2: SGHTA, FQGNSA. The V gene lost 5 bases and the J gene lost 5 bases, with 16 bases spanning the gap. CDR3 sequence (DNA): TGTGCCAGCAGCGTCCAACGGGTGCCCCACGAGCAGTACTTC. Translated, it gives CASSVQRVPHEQYF.

This clonotype has at least ten counts. This sequence joins TRBV7-8 and TRBJ1-1; D is unclear. V lost 3 bases to trimming and J lost 5 bases, with 10 bases between them. This CDR3 is built from 13 residues. Germline values: CDR1 SGHVS, CDR2 FQNEAQ. The CDR3 nucleotides are TGTGCCAGCAGCTTGCGGACGGTTACTGAAGCTTTCTTT. Its protein is CASSLRTVTEAFF.

This clonotype was observed a few times. The CDR3 sequence is CASLPGGSGDADTQYF. In nucleotides, the CDR3 is TGTGCCAGCCTCCCGGGGGGGAGCGGGGACGCAGATACGCAGTATTTT. J is TRBJ2-3 and V is TRBV6-1; 8 bases match TRBD2. Per the germline V gene, CDR1 is MNHNS and CDR2 is SASEGT. V trimming: 8 bases; J trimming: 4 bases; junction bases outside the gene matches: 14. The CDR3 is 16 residues long.

A remark on this clonotype: One junction end disagrees with the germline gene, perhaps due to a read error. The rearrangement joins TRBV11-1 to TRBJ1-1, with 7 bases lining up with TRBD1. This CDR3 region has 16 residues. Germline CDR1 is SGHAT and CDR2 is FQDESV (reference sequence). CDR3 sequence reads: CASSLAGGGLRTEAFF. CDR3 bases: TGTGCCAGCAGCCTAGCAGGGGGGGGACTCAGGACTGAAGCTTTCTTT.

This clonotype occurred many times. The gene calls are TRBV6-2 or TRBV6-3 and TRBJ2-1, with 9 bases lining up with TRBD2. Germline loops: CDR1 MNHEY, CDR2 SVGEGT. This CDR3 has 15 amino acids. V shed 6 bases, J shed 4 bases, and the junction held 7 bases outside the gene matches. The CDR3, as DNA: TGTGCCAGCAGATTACTGACTAGCGGTTACAATGAGCAGTTCTTC. Protein: CASRLLTSGYNEQFF.

The CDR3 DNA reads TGTGCCAGCAGTGAACCGTCCGGGCAGGGGTCCTACAATGAGCAGTTCTTC. Translating gives CASSEPSGQGSYNEQFF. This sequence joins TRBV28 and TRBJ2-1; D might be TRBD1 (6 bases). The CDR3 covers 17 residues. Trimming left V 5 bases short and J 1 base short, with 18 bases between. Germline loops: CDR1 MDHEN, CDR2 SYDVKM.

This sequence joins TRBV7-9 and TRBJ2-4; D is perhaps TRBD1 or TRBD2 (5 bases each). V lost 5 bases and J lost 6, with 14 bases in between. The germline V gene encodes CDR1 SEHNR and CDR2 FQNEAQ (reference sequence). The CDR3 loop spans 14 amino acids. The CDR3 nucleotides are TGTGCCAGCAGCCAGTGGGACGGAGGAAACATTCAGTACTTC. Its protein product is CASSQWDGGNIQYF.

Notes on this clonotype: One junction end disagrees with the germline gene, perhaps due to a read error. The V gene is TRBV12-3 or TRBV12-4, the J gene TRBJ2-5; no definite D call. This CDR3 region has 14 residues. CDR3 sequence: CASSLDKTKEIQYF. CDR3 coding DNA: TGTGCCAGCAGTTTAGATAAAACCAAAGAGATCCAGTACTTC.

The chain is built from TRBV5-5 and TRBJ2-5; D remains unclear. The CDR3 runs to 15 residues. Germline-derived CDR1 and CDR2 are SGHKS and YYEKEE (reference sequence). V was cut by 0 bases and J by 3 bases, with 12 bases left in between. CDR3 coding DNA: TGTGCCAGCAGCTTGGTACAAGCGATGGAAGAGACCCAGTACTTC. This gives the protein CASSLVQAMEETQYF.

This clonotype was observed a few times. The rearrangement links TRBV11-2 to TRBJ2-2, with unresolved D. Trimming took 4 bases from V and 2 from J, leaving 8 bases between them. The CDR3 contains 14 residues. Germline values: CDR1 SGHAT, CDR2 FQNNGV. This chain's CDR3 is CASSSAINTGELFF. The CDR3 DNA is TGTGCCAGCAGCTCAGCGATTAACACCGGGGAGCTGTTTTTT.

This clonotype occurred a few times. This chain links TRBV7-9 with TRBJ2-1, with unresolved D. The CDR3 spans 16 residues. Germline values: CDR1 SEHNR, CDR2 FQNEAQ (reference sequence). With 4 bases removed from V and 2 bases from J, the gap between germline ends came to 15 bases. CDR3 DNA sequence: TGTGCCAGCAGCTCTCCAGGCTTACAGACCTACAATGAGCAGTTCTTC. It translates to CASSSPGLQTYNEQFF.

In its sample, this clonotype was seen many times. The chain couples TRBV5-1 to TRBJ1-5; D is possibly TRBD1 (5 bases). Germline CDR1 and CDR2: SGHRS and YFSETQ. V gave up 0 bases and J gave up 3 bases, with 7 bases separating them. The CDR3 runs 14 residues. The CDR3 DNA reads TGCGCCAGCAGCTTGGAGGGGAACAATCAGCCCCAGCATTTT. As protein: CASSLEGNNQPQHF. Supplemented by reference TRBV5-1 and TRBJ1-5, the full variable domain reads KAGVTQTPRYLIKTRGQQVTLSCSPISGHRSVSWYQQTPGQGLQFLFEYFSETQRNKGNFPGRFSGRQFSNSRSEMNVSTLELGDSALYLCASSLEGNNQPQHFGDGTRLSIL.

V and J are TRBV12-3 or TRBV12-4 and TRBJ1-1; TRBD1 agrees at 11 bases. Losses at the gene ends were 8 bases for V and 6 bases for J; bases not matched to a gene: 8. The CDR3 has 14 residues. The CDR3 spells CASQGQGDMAEAFF. CDR3 nucleotide sequence: TGTGCCAGCCAGGGACAGGGGGATATGGCTGAAGCTTTCTTT.

This clonotype was seen at least ten times. The chain couples TRBV12-3 or TRBV12-4 to TRBJ2-2, with 7 positions matching TRBD1. With V trimmed by 6 bases and J by 6 bases, 1 base remained unmatched. The CDR3 length is 12 residues. CDR3 DNA sequence: TGTGCCAGCAGAGACAGGGCCGGGGAGCTGTTTTTT. Translating gives CASRDRAGELFF.

This clonotype was counted a few times. The chain carries TRBV30 and TRBJ1-2, with a weak D call TRBD1 (6 bases). V lost 1 base to trimming and J lost 5 bases, with 17 bases between them. Germline V gene lookup returns CDR1 GTSNPN and CDR2 SVGIG (reference sequence). The CDR3 consists of 15 residues. CDR3 region: CAWSGSHRVRYGYTF. The CDR3 region has the DNA TGTGCCTGGAGTGGGTCGCACAGGGTTCGTTATGGCTACACCTTC.

This clonotype was counted many times. This rearrangement joins TRBV5-5 to TRBJ1-6; no clear D. Germline values: CDR1 SGHKS, CDR2 YYEKEE (reference sequence). Trimming took off 0 bases at V and 8 bases at J, with 12 bases between the two ends. The CDR3 covers 15 residues. CDR3 DNA sequence: TGTGCCAGCAGCTTGGCCCGGCGGGCACATTCACCCCTCCACTTT. Translation: CASSLARRAHSPLHF.